The entry that follows covers one T cell receptor beta chain sequence. With 60 Vbeta and 13 Jbeta primers, the PCR was carried out. Using immunoSEQ multiplex PCR, the repertoire was profiled, and TCRdb retains in-frame clones only, with some absent. The sample has tens of thousands of clones, 75% to 85% seen once. This CDR3 has 14 residues. Losses at the gene ends were 5 bases for V and 5 bases for J; bases not matched to a gene: 5. The germline V gene encodes CDR1 SNHLY and CDR2 FYNNEI. The sample originates from a study of cytomegalovirus exposure and HLA in healthy donors. The receptor comes from a man aged 25 to 40 in good health and CMV-seronegative. The specimen sequenced was PBMCs. The chain joins TRBV2 to TRBJ1-1; TRBD1 agrees at 10 bases. The CDR3 here is CASSPDRGSTEAFF. As DNA, the CDR3 is TGTGCCAGCAGTCCGGACAGGGGGAGTACTGAAGCTTTCTTT.